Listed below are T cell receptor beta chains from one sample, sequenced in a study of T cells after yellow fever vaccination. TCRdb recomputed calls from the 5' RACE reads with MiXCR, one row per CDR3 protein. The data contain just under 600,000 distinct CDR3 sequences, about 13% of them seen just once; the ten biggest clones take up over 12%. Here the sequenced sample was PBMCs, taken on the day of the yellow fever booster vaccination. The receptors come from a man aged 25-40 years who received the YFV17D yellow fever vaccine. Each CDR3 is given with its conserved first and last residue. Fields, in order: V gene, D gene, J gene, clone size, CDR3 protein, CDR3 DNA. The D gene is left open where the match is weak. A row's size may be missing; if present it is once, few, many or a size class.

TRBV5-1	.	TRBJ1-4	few	CASSREGEKLFF	TGCGCCAGTTCTCGAGAGGGTGAAAAACTGTTTTTT
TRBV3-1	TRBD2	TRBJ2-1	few	CASGGGWTSGSYNEQFF	TGTGCCAGCGGGGGCGGGTGGACTAGCGGGAGTTACAATGAGCAGTTCTTC
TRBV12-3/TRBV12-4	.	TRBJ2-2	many	CASSFANRPHGELFF	TGTGCCAGCAGTTTTGCTAACAGGCCCCACGGGGAGCTGTTTTTT
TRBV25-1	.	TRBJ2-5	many	CASRGETQYF	TGTGCCAGCAGGGGGGAGACCCAGTACTTC
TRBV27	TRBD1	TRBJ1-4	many	CASGTGGHEKLFF	TGTGCCAGTGGGACAGGGGGGCACGAAAAACTGTTTTTT
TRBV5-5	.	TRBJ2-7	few	CASSAPSTYEQYF	TGTGCCAGCAGCGCACCTTCGACCTACGAGCAGTACTTC
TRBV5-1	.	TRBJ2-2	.	CASLPNTGELFF	TGCGCCAGTCTCCCGAACACCGGGGAGCTGTTTTTT
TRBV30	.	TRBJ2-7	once	CAWARGAEQYF	TGTGCCTGGGCACGGGGCGCCGAGCAGTACTTC
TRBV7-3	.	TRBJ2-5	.	CASSWGGARKETQYF	TGTGCCAGCAGTTGGGGCGGGGCACGGAAAGAGACCCAGTACTTC
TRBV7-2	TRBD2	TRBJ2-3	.	CASSRIGTSGKDTQYF	TGTGCCAGCAGTCGCATCGGGACTAGCGGGAAAGATACGCAGTATTTT
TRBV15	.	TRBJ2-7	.	CATSRDWGSGPGQYF	TGTGCCACCAGCAGAGATTGGGGGTCGGGGCCGGGGCAGTACTTC
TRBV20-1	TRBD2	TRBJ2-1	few	CSARPPSGWGNEQFF	TGCAGTGCTAGGCCACCTAGCGGGTGGGGGAATGAGCAGTTCTTC
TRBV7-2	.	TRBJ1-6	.	CASSLVTVGESPLHF	TGTGCCAGCAGCTTAGTCACAGTAGGGGAGTCACCCCTCCACTTT
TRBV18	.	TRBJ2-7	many	CASSPSDEQYF	TGTGCCAGCTCACCATCGGACGAGCAGTACTTC
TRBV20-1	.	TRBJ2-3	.	CSAPLGTDTQYF	TGCAGTGCCCCCCTTGGCACAGATACGCAGTATTTT
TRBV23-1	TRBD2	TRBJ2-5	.	CASSQFGPDTGLAGIQETQYF	TGCGCCAGCAGTCAATTCGGGCCCGACACTGGCCTAGCGGGCATCCAAGAGACCCAGTACTTC
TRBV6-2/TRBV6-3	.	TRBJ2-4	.	CASNPPGKKNIQYF	TGTGCCAGCAATCCTCCGGGGAAAAAAAACATTCAGTACTTC
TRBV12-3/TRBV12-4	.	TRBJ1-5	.	CASSLANRFQPQHF	TGTGCCAGCAGTTTGGCCAACCGTTTTCAGCCCCAGCATTTT
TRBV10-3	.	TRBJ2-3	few	CATMHLTDTQYF	TGTGCCACGATGCACCTCACAGATACGCAGTATTTT
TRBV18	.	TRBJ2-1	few	CASSPSTGPNEQFF	TGTGCCAGCTCACCATCGACCGGACCCAATGAGCAGTTCTTC
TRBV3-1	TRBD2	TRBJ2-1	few	CASSQVGLAGNEQFF	TGTGCCAGCAGCCAAGTAGGTCTAGCGGGAAATGAGCAGTTCTTC
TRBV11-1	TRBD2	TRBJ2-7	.	CASSFGRLADSYEQYF	TGTGCCAGCAGCTTTGGGAGACTAGCGGACTCCTACGAGCAGTACTTC
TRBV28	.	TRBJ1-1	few	CASSFGKMNTEAFF	TGTGCCAGCAGTTTCGGCAAAATGAACACTGAAGCTTTCTTT
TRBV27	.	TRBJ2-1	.	CASRAPAVSEFF	TGTGCCAGCAGGGCCCCCGCTGTTAGTGAGTTCTTC
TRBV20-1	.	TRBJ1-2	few	CSASPDANYGYTF	TGCAGTGCCAGCCCTGACGCCAACTATGGCTACACCTTC
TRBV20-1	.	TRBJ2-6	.	CSAYRSGANVLTF	TGCAGTGCCTATCGATCTGGGGCCAACGTCCTGACTTTC
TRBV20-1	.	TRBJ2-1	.	CSARVAGGSQPSYNEQFF	TGCAGTGCTAGAGTTGCCGGTGGGAGTCAGCCCTCCTACAATGAGCAGTTCTTC
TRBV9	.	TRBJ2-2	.	CASMPGGTGELFF	TGTGCCAGCATGCCAGGAGGGACCGGGGAGCTGTTTTTT
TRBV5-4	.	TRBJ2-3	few	CASSFRTGGEDTQYF	TGTGCCAGCAGCTTTAGGACCGGGGGAGAGGATACGCAGTATTTT
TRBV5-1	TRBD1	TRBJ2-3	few	CASSLLPPGQGITDTQYF	TGCGCCAGCAGCTTGCTTCCCCCGGGACAGGGAATCACAGATACGCAGTATTTT
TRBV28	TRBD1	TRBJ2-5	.	CASRPPPGQGSETQYF	TGTGCCAGCAGACCGCCTCCGGGACAGGGGAGTGAGACCCAGTACTTC
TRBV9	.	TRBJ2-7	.	CASSVDPDTYEQYF	TGTGCCAGCAGCGTAGATCCGGATACCTACGAGCAGTACTTC
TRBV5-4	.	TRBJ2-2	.	CASSLGVSGELFF	TGTGCCAGCAGCCTGGGCGTCTCCGGGGAGCTGTTTTTT
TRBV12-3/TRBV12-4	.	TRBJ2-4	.	CATWGLAKNIQYF	TGTGCCACCTGGGGTTTAGCCAAAAACATTCAGTACTTC
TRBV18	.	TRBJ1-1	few	CASSPSTLNTEAFF	TGTGCCAGCTCACCATCGACACTGAACACTGAAGCTTTCTTT
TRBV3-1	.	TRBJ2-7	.	CASSQQAPVEQYF	TGTGCCAGCAGCCAACAGGCGCCTGTCGAGCAGTACTTC
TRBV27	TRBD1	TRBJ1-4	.	CASSSESKQGFANEKLFF	TGTGCCAGCAGTTCAGAATCCAAACAGGGGTTTGCTAATGAAAAACTGTTTTTT
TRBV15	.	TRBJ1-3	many	CATSSRTRNTIYF	TGTGCCACTTCGAGCAGGACAAGAAACACCATATATTTT
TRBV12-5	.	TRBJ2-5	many	CASGGWRDETQYF	TGTGCTAGTGGAGGCTGGCGGGACGAGACCCAGTACTTC
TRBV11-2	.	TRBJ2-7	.	CASSAFRDKGTEQYF	TGTGCCAGCAGCGCCTTCCGGGACAAAGGGACCGAGCAGTACTTC
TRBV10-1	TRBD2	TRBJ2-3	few	CASSVLAGEIDTQYF	TGCGCCAGCAGTGTTCTAGCGGGAGAAATAGATACGCAGTATTTT
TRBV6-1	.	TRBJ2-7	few	CASRAGTSAYEQYF	TGTGCCAGCAGGGCCGGGACCTCGGCCTACGAGCAGTACTTC
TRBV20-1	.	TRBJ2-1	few	CSAPRGAPREQFF	TGCAGTGCTCCTAGGGGGGCCCCCAGGGAGCAGTTCTTC
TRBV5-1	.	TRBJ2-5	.	CASSLIEGRETQYF	TGCGCCAGCAGCTTAATTGAAGGGAGAGAGACCCAGTACTTC
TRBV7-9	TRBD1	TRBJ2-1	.	CASRYSRDRGGEQFF	TGTGCCAGCAGGTATAGCCGGGACAGGGGCGGTGAGCAGTTCTTC
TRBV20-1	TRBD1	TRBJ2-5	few	CSASYRGTETQYF	TGCAGTGCTAGTTACAGGGGTACAGAGACCCAGTACTTC
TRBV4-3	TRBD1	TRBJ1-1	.	CASSQGTGVGEAFF	TGCGCCAGCAGCCAGGGGACAGGGGTCGGTGAAGCTTTCTTT